This record covers a single T cell receptor beta chain. Its antigen is undetermined. The data belong to a study of T cells in localized non-small cell lung cancer. Assay: immunoSEQ multiplex PCR; the TCRdb copy retains only in-frame clones and omits some. The sample lists about 59,000 clones; 70% to 90% were seen once. Study findings and constraints: The study found T cell clonality highest in uninvolved adjacent lung, above tumor.

Sequencing used peripheral blood, obtained before any cancer treatment. The source of this sequence is a man aged 35 to 70 with stage I squamous cell lung carcinoma.

DNA for the CDR3: TGTGCCAGCAGTCCTTCCGGTCCCGGAGGTGAGACCCAGTACTTC. Translation gives CASSPSGPGGETQYF. V and J are TRBV6-5 and TRBJ2-5, with a tentative D call TRBD2 (5 bases). Trimming left V 5 bases short and J 5 bases short, with 18 bases between. This CDR3 is 15 amino acids long. Germline CDR1 and CDR2: MNHEY and SVGAGI.